This T cell receptor (beta chain) was identified in a study of shared clonotypes between healthy human individuals. At the level of the study: Three CD4 naive, three CD4 memory, two CD8 naive and one CD8 memory plate were used per donor. Findings of the study overall: Researchers sampled blood only, noting tissue repertoires likely differ. When naive CD4 clonotypes were compared across a few donors, about 4.8% were shared.

To note about this clone: Its matching antigen is unknown.

Germline CDR1 MDHEN, CDR2 SYDVKM. V was shortened by 8 bases and J by 0 bases, with 16 bases between the two germline ends. The CDR3 is made up of 16 amino acids. Sequenced by immunoSEQ multiplex PCR; TCRdb stores in-frame clones only, minus some. The sample holds approximately 2.1 million clones, 85% to 95% seen once. The split of CD4+ cells yielded CD45RA+ naive and CD45RA-negative memory subsets. The sample taken for sequencing was naive CD4+ T cells from PBMCs. Subset here: CD45RA+ positively selected. The TCR sequence derives from a man younger than 35 in good health. Some clones in this sample may be carry-over from other donors' samples. The chain employs TRBV28 and TRBJ1-4; perhaps TRBD1 as D (5 bases). CDR3 coding DNA: TGTGCCAGCTCGAAGGCCGGCAGGGCAACTAATGAAAAACTGTTTTTT. Its translation is CASSKAGRATNEKLFF.